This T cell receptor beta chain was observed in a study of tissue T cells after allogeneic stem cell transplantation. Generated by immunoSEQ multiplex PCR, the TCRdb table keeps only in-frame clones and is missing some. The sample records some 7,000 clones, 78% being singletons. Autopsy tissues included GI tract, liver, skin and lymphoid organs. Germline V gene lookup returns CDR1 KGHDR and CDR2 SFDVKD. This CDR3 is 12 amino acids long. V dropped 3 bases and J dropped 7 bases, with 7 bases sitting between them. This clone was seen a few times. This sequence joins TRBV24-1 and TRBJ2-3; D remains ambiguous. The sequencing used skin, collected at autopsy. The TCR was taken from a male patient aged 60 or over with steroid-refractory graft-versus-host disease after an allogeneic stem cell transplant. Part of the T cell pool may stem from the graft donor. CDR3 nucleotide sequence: TGTGCCACCAGTGATAGTGGAAATACGCAGTATTTT. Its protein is CATSDSGNTQYF.